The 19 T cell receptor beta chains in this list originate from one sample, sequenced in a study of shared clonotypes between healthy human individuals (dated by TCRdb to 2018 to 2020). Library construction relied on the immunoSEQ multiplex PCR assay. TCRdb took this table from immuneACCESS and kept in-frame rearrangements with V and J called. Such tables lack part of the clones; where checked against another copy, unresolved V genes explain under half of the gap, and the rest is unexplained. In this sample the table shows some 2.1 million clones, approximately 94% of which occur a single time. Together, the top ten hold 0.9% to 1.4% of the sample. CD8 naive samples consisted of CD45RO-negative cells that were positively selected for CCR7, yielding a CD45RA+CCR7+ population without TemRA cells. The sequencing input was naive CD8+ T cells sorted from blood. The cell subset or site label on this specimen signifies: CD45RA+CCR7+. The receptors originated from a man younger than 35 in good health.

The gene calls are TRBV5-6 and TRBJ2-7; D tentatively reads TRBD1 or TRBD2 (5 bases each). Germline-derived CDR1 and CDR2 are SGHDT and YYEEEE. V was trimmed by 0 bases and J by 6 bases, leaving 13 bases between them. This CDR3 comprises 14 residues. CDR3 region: CASSLGQGVLEQYF. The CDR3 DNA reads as TGTGCCAGCAGCTTGGGCCAGGGAGTCCTCGAGCAGTACTTC.

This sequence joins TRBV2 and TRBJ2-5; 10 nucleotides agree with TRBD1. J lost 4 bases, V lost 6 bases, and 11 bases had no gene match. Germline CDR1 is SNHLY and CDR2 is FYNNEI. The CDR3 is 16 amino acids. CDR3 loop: CASRGTGAFPGETQYF. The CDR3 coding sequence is TGTGCCAGCAGGGGGACAGGGGCTTTCCCGGGAGAGACCCAGTACTTC.

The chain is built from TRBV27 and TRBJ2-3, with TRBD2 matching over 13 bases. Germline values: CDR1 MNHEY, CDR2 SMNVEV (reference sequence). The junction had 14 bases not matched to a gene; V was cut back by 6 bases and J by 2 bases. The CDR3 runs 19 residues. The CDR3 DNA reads TGTGCCAGCAGACCAATACTAGCGGGAGGGCCCACCTCCACAGATACGCAGTATTTT. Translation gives CASRPILAGGPTSTDTQYF.

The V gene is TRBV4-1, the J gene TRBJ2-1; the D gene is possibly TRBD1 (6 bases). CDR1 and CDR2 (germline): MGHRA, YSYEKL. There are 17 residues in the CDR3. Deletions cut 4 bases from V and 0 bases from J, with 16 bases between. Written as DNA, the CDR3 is TGCGCCAGCAGCCGGATTTCAGGGGTGGGCTCCTACAATGAGCAGTTCTTC. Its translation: CASSRISGVGSYNEQFF.

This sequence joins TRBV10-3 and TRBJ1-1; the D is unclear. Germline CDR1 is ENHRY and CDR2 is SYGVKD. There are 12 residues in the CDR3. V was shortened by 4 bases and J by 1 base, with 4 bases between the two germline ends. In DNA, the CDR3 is TGTGCCATCAGTGCTAGGAACACTGAAGCTTTCTTT. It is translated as CAISARNTEAFF.

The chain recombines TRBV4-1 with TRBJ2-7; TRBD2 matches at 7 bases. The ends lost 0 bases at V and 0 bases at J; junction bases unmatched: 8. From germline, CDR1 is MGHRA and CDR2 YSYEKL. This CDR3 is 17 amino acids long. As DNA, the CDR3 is TGCGCCAGCAGCCAAGATACAAGCGGGGATAGCTCCTACGAGCAGTACTTC. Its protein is CASSQDTSGDSSYEQYF.

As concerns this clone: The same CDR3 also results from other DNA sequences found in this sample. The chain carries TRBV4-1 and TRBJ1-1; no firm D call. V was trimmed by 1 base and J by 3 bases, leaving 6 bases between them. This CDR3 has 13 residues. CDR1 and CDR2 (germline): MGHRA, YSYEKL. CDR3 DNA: TGCGCCAGCAGCCAAGCCGGTTACACTGAAGCTTTCTTT. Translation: CASSQAGYTEAFF.

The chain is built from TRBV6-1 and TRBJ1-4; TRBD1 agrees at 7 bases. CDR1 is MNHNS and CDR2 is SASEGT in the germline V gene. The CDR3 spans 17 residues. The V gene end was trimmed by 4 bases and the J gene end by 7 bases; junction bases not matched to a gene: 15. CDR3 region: CASSVLGQIRGSEKLFF. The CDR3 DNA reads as TGTGCCAGCAGTGTTCTGGGACAGATCAGAGGATCTGAAAAACTGTTTTTT.

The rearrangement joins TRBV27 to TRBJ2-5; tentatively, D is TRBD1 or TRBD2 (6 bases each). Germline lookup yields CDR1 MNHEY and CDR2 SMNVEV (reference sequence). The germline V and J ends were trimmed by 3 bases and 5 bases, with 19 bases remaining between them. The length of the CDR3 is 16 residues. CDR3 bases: TGTGCCAGCAGTTTTATATCCCCACGGGGGCATGAGACCCAGTACTTC. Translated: CASSFISPRGHETQYF.

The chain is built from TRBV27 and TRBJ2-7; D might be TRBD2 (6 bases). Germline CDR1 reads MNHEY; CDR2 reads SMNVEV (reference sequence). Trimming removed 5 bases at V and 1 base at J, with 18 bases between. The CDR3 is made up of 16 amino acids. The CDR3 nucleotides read TGTGCCAGCAGTCCATCCAGCGGGCCTCTTTCCTACGAGCAGTACTTC. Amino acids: CASSPSSGPLSYEQYF.

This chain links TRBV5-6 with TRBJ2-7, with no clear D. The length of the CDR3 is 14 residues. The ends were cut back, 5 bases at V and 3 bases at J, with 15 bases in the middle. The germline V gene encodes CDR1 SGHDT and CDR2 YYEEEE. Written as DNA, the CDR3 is TGTGCCAGCAGTCCGGGCCGGAGTATCTACGAGCAGTACTTC. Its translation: CASSPGRSIYEQYF.

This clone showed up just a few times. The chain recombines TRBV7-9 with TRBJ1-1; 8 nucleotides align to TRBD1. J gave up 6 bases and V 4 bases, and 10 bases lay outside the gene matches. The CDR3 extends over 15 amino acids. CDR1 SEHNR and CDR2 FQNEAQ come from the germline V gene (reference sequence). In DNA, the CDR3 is TGTGCCAGCAGCTGGGAGCAGGGGGCCGGCGCTGAAGCTTTCTTT. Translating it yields CASSWEQGAGAEAFF.

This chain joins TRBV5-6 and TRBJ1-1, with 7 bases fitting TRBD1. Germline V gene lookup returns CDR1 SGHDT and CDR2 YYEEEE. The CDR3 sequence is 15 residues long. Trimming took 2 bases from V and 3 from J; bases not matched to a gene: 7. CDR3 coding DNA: TGTGCCAGCAGCTTAACGCCCGGGACAGACACTGAAGCTTTCTTT. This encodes CASSLTPGTDTEAFF. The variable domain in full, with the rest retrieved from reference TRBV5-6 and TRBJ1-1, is DAGVTQSPTHLIKTRGQQVTLRCSPKSGHDTVSWYQQALGQGPQFIFQYYEEEERQRGNFPDRFSGHQFPNYSSELNVNALLLGDSALYLCASSLTPGTDTEAFFGQGTRLTVV.

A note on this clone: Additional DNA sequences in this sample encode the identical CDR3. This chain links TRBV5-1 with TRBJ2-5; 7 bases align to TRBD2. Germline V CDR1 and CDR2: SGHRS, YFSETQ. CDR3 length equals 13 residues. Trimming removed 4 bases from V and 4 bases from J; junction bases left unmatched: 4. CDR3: CASSTGLGETQYF. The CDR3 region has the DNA TGCGCCAGCAGCACCGGACTAGGAGAGACCCAGTACTTC.

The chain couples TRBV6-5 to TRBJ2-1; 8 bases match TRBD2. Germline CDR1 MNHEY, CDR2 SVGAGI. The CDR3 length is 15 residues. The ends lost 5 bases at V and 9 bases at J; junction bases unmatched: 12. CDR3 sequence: CASSHTAGDGGEQFF. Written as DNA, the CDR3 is TGTGCCAGCAGTCACACAGCGGGGGATGGCGGTGAGCAGTTCTTC.

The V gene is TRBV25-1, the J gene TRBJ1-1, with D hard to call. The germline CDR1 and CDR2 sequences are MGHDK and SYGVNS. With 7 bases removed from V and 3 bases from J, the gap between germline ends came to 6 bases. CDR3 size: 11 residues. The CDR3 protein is CASTAYTEAFF. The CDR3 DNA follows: TGTGCCAGCACGGCGTACACTGAAGCTTTCTTT.

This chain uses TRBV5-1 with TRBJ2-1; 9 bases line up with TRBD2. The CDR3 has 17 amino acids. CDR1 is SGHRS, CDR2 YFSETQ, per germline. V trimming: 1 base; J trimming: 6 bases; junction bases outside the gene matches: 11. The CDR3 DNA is TGCGCCAGCAGCTTGTCGGCGGGAGGGCCCGGGGGCAATGAGCAGTTCTTC. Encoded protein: CASSLSAGGPGGNEQFF. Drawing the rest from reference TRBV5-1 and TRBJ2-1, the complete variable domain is KAGVTQTPRYLIKTRGQQVTLSCSPISGHRSVSWYQQTPGQGLQFLFEYFSETQRNKGNFPGRFSGRQFSNSRSEMNVSTLELGDSALYLCASSLSAGGPGGNEQFFGPGTRLTVL.

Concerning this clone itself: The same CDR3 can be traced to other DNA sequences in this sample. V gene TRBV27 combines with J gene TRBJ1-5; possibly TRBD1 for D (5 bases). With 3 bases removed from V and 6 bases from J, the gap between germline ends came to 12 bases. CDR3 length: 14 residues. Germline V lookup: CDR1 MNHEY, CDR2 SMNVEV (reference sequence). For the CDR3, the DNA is TGTGCCAGCAGTTTGGTTGGGGGGAGTCAGCCCCAGCATTTT. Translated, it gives CASSLVGGSQPQHF.

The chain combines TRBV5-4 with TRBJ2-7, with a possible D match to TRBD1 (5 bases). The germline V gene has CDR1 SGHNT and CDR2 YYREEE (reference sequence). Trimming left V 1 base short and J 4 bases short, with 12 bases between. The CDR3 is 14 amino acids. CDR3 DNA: TGTGCCAGCAGCTTGATCGACAGACCTTACGAGCAGTACTTC. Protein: CASSLIDRPYEQYF.